These 18 T cell receptor beta chains share one sample of origin, sequenced in a study of T-cell memory formation after mild COVID-19. One entry per CDR3 protein, called by TCRdb with MiXCR from the 5' RACE reads. The data contain roughly 450,000 distinct CDR3 sequences, around a sixth of them singletons. Sequencing was carried out using PBMCs or a T cell subset sorted from them (not recorded which). These receptor sequences come from an adult woman who had mild COVID-19 (a few samples of this study predate the infection). Cell type and time point are not known.

The chain links TRBV6-4 to TRBJ2-2, with 11 positions matching TRBD1. The junction had 7 bases not matched to a gene; V was cut back by 6 bases and J by 7 bases. CDR3 length: 15 amino acids. Germline V CDR1 and CDR2: MRHNA, SNTAGT. CDR3 sequence: CASRGQGASSGELFF. CDR3 sequence (DNA): TGTGCCAGCAGAGGACAGGGGGCTTCAAGCGGGGAGCTGTTTTTT.

The V call is TRBV20-1, the J call TRBJ2-1; D might be TRBD1 or TRBD2, each matching 5 bases. With 6 bases removed from V and 3 bases from J, the gap between germline ends came to 18 bases. Per germline, CDR1 DFQATT and CDR2 SNEGSKA (reference sequence). The CDR3 is 15 amino acids. The CDR3 sequence: CSAPNRGTHYNEQFF. The CDR3 DNA sequence: TGCAGTGCACCGAACCGAGGGACCCACTACAATGAGCAGTTCTTC.

V usage is TRBV2 and J usage is TRBJ1-1; D may be TRBD1 (5 bases). Germline V gene lookup returns CDR1 SNHLY and CDR2 FYNNEI. The ends were cut back, 8 bases at V and 4 bases at J, with 23 bases in the middle. This CDR3 is built from 16 residues. The CDR3 bases are TGTGCCAGCTCCTCCCCGGGGGGACCTTGGGGCACTGAAGCTTTCTTT. Translating gives CASSSPGGPWGTEAFF.

This sequence joins TRBV7-2 and TRBJ1-2; 7 bases align to TRBD1. With 5 bases clipped from V and 4 bases from J, the junction kept 10 bases outside the gene matches. Per germline, CDR1 SGHTA and CDR2 FQGNSA. The CDR3 runs to 15 residues. CDR3 nucleotides: TGTGCCAGCAGCCCTGGACAGGTTCACGGCTATGGCTACACCTTC. Amino acids: CASSPGQVHGYGYTF.

About this clonotype: Relative to the germline gene, one junction end is altered; a read error may explain this. The chain employs TRBV4-3 and TRBJ1-1; D not resolved. The germline gives CDR1 LGHNA, CDR2 YSLEER. This CDR3 contains 14 residues. CDR3 residues: CASRQEFLNTEAFF. In nucleotides, the CDR3 is TGCGCCAGCAGACAAGAATTTTTGAACACTGAAGCTTTCTTT.

This clonotype was recorded a few times. The chain links TRBV6-5 to TRBJ2-5, with D possibly TRBD1 on 6 matching bases. The V gene's germline CDR1 is MNHEY and CDR2 SVGAGI. Deletions cut 11 bases from V and 5 bases from J, with 12 bases between. CDR3 length: 11 residues. The CDR3 bases are TGTGCCTCAGGCACAGGGGAGACCCAGTACTTC. It codes for CASGTGETQYF.

J is TRBJ2-5 and V is TRBV28, with TRBD2 matching over 8 bases. Per germline, CDR1 MDHEN and CDR2 SYDVKM. This CDR3 spans 19 amino acids. V was pared by 7 bases and J by 2 bases, with 21 bases of the junction left unmatched. CDR3 region: CASTSRLGKAGVGQETQYF. The CDR3, as DNA: TGTGCCAGCACCTCTAGGCTGGGTAAAGCGGGAGTCGGGCAAGAGACCCAGTACTTC.

This chain joins TRBV6-5 and TRBJ2-2; weak D call: TRBD2 (7 bases). Germline-derived CDR1 and CDR2 are MNHEY and SVGAGI. There are 15 residues in the CDR3. The V end was cut by 6 bases, the J end by 4 bases, with 15 bases between. The CDR3 bases are TGTGCCAGCAGACCTATGGGGGGGGCCACCGGGGAGCTGTTTTTT. Its translation: CASRPMGGATGELFF.

The chain has TRBV6-5 and TRBJ1-5; D perhaps matches TRBD1 (6 bases). CDR1 MNHEY and CDR2 SVGAGI come from the germline V gene. V was clipped by 2 bases and J by 0 bases, with 8 bases between them. This CDR3 region has 15 residues. Written as DNA, the CDR3 is TGTGCCAGCAGTTACAGGGGGGATAGCAATCAGCCCCAGCATTTT. It specifies CASSYRGDSNQPQHF.

Notes on this clonotype: A junction boundary mismatches the germline segment, possibly from a read error. The chain couples TRBV11-2 to TRBJ2-5; 7 bases are shared with TRBD2. CDR1 and CDR2 (germline): SGHAT, FQNNGV. This CDR3 contains 14 residues. CDR3 sequence (DNA): TGTGCCAGCAGCTCTCGGACTAGACCAGAGACCCATTACTTC. As protein: CASSSRTRPETHYF.

In its sample, this clonotype was seen a few times. The rearrangement joins TRBV7-9 to TRBJ2-3; 7 nucleotides match TRBD2. Trimming cost V 4 bases and J 4 bases; bases outside gene matches: 11. The CDR3 spans 16 residues. Germline values: CDR1 SEHNR, CDR2 FQNEAQ (reference sequence). The CDR3 coding sequence is TGTGCCAGCAGCTCCGGAGCGGGGTTAGGGTCAGATACGCAGTATTTT. Encoded protein: CASSSGAGLGSDTQYF. Supplemented by reference TRBV7-9 and TRBJ2-3, the full variable domain reads DTGVSQNPRHKITKRGQNVTFRCDPISEHNRLYWYRQTLGQGPEFLTYFQNEAQLEKSRLLSDRFSAERPKGSFSTLEIQRTEQGDSAMYLCASSSGAGLGSDTQYFGPGTRLTVL.

This clonotype has just a few counts. The chain employs TRBV11-2 and TRBJ2-7; D is unclear. The germline V gene encodes CDR1 SGHAT and CDR2 FQNNGV. This CDR3 is 11 amino acids long. Deletions cut 6 bases from V and 3 bases from J, with 6 bases between. The CDR3 reads CASSWNYEQYF. Written as DNA, the CDR3 is TGTGCCAGCAGTTGGAACTACGAGCAGTACTTC.

This clonotype appeared a few times. The chain has TRBV11-3 and TRBJ2-3, with D possibly being TRBD2 (6 bases). Trimming pared 4 bases from V and 8 bases from J, leaving 19 bases between. The CDR3 has 15 residues. Looked up from germline, CDR1 is SGHNT and CDR2 is YENEEA. CDR3 sequence: CASSSGTESPGTQYF. For the CDR3, the DNA is TGTGCCAGCAGCTCCGGGACTGAGAGTCCGGGTACGCAGTATTTT.

The chain links TRBV20-1 to TRBJ2-7, with D possibly TRBD2 on 6 matching bases. Trimming pared 5 bases from V and 3 bases from J, leaving 14 bases between. CDR1 is DFQATT and CDR2 is SNEGSKA in the germline V gene (reference sequence). This CDR3 spans 13 amino acids. CDR3 sequence: CSALKGLLYEQYF. Here the CDR3 DNA reads TGCAGTGCTCTTAAGGGACTCCTCTACGAGCAGTACTTC.

The sample holds a few counts of this clonotype. This sequence joins TRBV5-1 and TRBJ2-7, with D tentatively TRBD1 or TRBD2 (5 bases each). Germline V gene lookup returns CDR1 SGHRS and CDR2 YFSETQ. CDR3 size: 14 residues. V was trimmed by 2 bases and J by 3 bases, leaving 12 bases between them. CDR3 region: CASSFEGPFYEQYF. For the CDR3, the DNA is TGCGCCAGCAGCTTCGAGGGACCGTTCTACGAGCAGTACTTC.

There are a few counts of this clonotype. V usage is TRBV7-2 and J usage is TRBJ1-2, with D possibly TRBD1 on 6 matching bases. CDR1 SGHTA and CDR2 FQGNSA come from the germline V gene. V lost 3 bases and J 8 bases, leaving 16 bases between the germline ends. This CDR3 is built from 14 residues. Written as DNA, the CDR3 is TGTGCCAGCAGCTTTCAGGAGGGGGTCGGCGGCTACACCTTC. Protein: CASSFQEGVGGYTF.

V is TRBV7-3 and J is TRBJ2-1; D is perhaps TRBD1 or TRBD2 (5 bases each). Trimming took 5 bases from V and 9 from J, leaving 17 bases between them. Germline CDR1 SGHTA, CDR2 FQGTGA. This CDR3 spans 14 amino acids. The CDR3: CASSLGASSSEQFF. CDR3 in DNA: TGTGCCAGCAGCCTTGGGGCTAGCAGTAGTGAGCAGTTCTTC.

The V and J genes are TRBV7-2 and TRBJ2-5; D is unresolved. Germline-derived CDR1 and CDR2 are SGHTA and FQGNSA. Trimming removed 6 bases from V and 5 bases from J, with 16 bases in between. CDR3 length: 14 residues. The CDR3 DNA sequence: TGTGCCAGCAGTCCCAATGGGCCGGTGGAGACCCAGTACTTC. This sequence encodes CASSPNGPVETQYF.